This entry lists 19 T cell receptor beta chains sequenced from one sample in a study of shared clonotypes between healthy human individuals. Produced via immunoSEQ multiplex PCR; TCRdb's table is partial and in-frame only. The data show over 2 million clones, about 94% seen once. Naive CD8 cells lacked CD45RO and underwent positive selection for CCR7, leaving out terminally differentiated effector memory CD45RA+ cells. What was sequenced was naive CD8+ T cells sorted from blood. The receptors derive from a man between 18 and 35 years old in good health.

This chain links TRBV27 with TRBJ2-7, with D maybe TRBD1 (6 bases). This CDR3 spans 12 amino acids. The V gene lost 8 bases and the J gene lost 5 bases, with 13 bases spanning the gap. Per the germline V gene, CDR1 is MNHEY and CDR2 is SMNVEV (reference sequence). DNA of the CDR3: TGTGCCAGCGGGCAGGGGTGGGACGAGCAGTACTTC. Protein sequence: CASGQGWDEQYF.

This chain joins TRBV15 and TRBJ1-5; D not certain. V lost 4 bases and J 2 bases, leaving 6 bases between the germline ends. The CDR3 spans 13 residues. Per germline, CDR1 LNHNV and CDR2 YYDKDF (reference sequence). The CDR3 DNA follows: TGTGCCACCAGCATCCTCCGCAATCAGCCCCAGCATTTT. Translating it yields CATSILRNQPQHF.

The rearrangement links TRBV15 to TRBJ1-4; perhaps TRBD1 as D (5 bases). The CDR3 is 18 amino acids. Germline V lookup: CDR1 LNHNV, CDR2 YYDKDF (reference sequence). V shed 5 bases and J shed 0 bases, with 19 bases lying between them. The CDR3 protein is CATSGPRRVAATNEKLFF. CDR3 DNA: TGTGCCACCAGCGGCCCCCGCAGGGTCGCTGCAACTAATGAAAAACTGTTTTTT.

This sequence joins TRBV28 and TRBJ2-5; no definite D call. There are 13 residues in the CDR3. V lost 4 bases to trimming and J lost 7 bases, with 13 bases between them. Per germline, CDR1 MDHEN and CDR2 SYDVKM. CDR3 nucleotides: TGTGCCAGCAGTTCAATAATGCTGGGGACCCAGTACTTC. Translated, it gives CASSSIMLGTQYF.

This clone was seen a single time. The chain has TRBV4-1 and TRBJ2-1; 10 bases fit TRBD2. Trimming took 0 bases from V and 2 from J; bases not matched to a gene: 7. The CDR3 loop spans 18 amino acids. Germline V CDR1 and CDR2: MGHRA, YSYEKL. As DNA, the CDR3 is TGCGCCAGCAGCCAAGATCTCGGCCTAGCGGGAGCCTACAATGAGCAGTTCTTC. This encodes CASSQDLGLAGAYNEQFF.

This clone was detected once. The V and J genes are TRBV5-1 and TRBJ2-7; TRBD1 agrees at 9 bases. This CDR3 region has 15 residues. Germline lookup yields CDR1 SGHRS and CDR2 YFSETQ. V dropped 4 bases and J dropped 4; count of bases not matched to a gene: 9. Written as DNA, the CDR3 is TGCGCCAGCAGCCCGGACAGGGGAAAAGGATACGAGCAGTACTTC. It encodes CASSPDRGKGYEQYF.

As regards this clone: Other DNA sequences of this sample code for an identical CDR3. The CDR3 reads CASSFRLAGGNEQFF. CDR3 sequence (DNA): TGTGCCAGCAGCTTCCGACTAGCGGGAGGCAATGAGCAGTTCTTC. J is TRBJ2-1 and V is TRBV13, with 13 nucleotides matching TRBD2. V lost 3 bases and J lost 6; bases outside the gene matches: 2. CDR1 and CDR2 (germline): PRHDT, FYEKMQ (reference sequence). The CDR3 loop spans 15 amino acids.

This chain uses TRBV10-1 with TRBJ2-7; 7 positions match TRBD1. Germline CDR1 is WNHNN and CDR2 is SYGVQD (reference sequence). The CDR3 covers 14 residues. Germline trimming cut 5 bases from V and 6 bases from J; bases unmatched to any gene: 10. CDR3 region: CASSRDSPWSEQYF. The CDR3 bases are TGCGCCAGCAGTAGGGACAGCCCGTGGAGCGAGCAGTACTTC.

This clone was counted a few times. This chain uses TRBV5-6 with TRBJ2-1; D not certain. Germline-derived CDR1 and CDR2 are SGHDT and YYEEEE. Trimming shortened V by 4 bases and J by 8 bases, and 7 bases separated the two germline ends. There are 11 residues in the CDR3. The CDR3 here is CASSLNDEQFF. For the CDR3, the DNA is TGTGCCAGCAGCCTGAACGATGAGCAGTTCTTC.

The rearrangement uses TRBV25-1 and TRBJ2-7, with 9 positions matching TRBD1. This CDR3 spans 14 amino acids. Germline V gives CDR1 MGHDK, CDR2 SYGVNS. V lost 3 bases and J lost 5; bases outside the gene matches: 5. CDR3 sequence reads: CASSERTGGDEQYF. In nucleotides, the CDR3 is TGTGCCAGCAGTGAGCGTACAGGGGGCGACGAGCAGTACTTC.

This clone was counted once. The chain combines TRBV28 with TRBJ1-5, with D unclear. V shed 1 base and J shed 3 bases, with 10 bases lying between them. CDR1 and CDR2 (germline): MDHEN, SYDVKM. This CDR3 comprises 15 residues. The CDR3 is CASSLLSMNNQPQHF. In DNA, the CDR3 is TGTGCCAGCAGTTTATTGTCAATGAACAATCAGCCCCAGCATTTT.

The chain is built from TRBV27 and TRBJ1-1; D uncertain. Trimming shortened V by 5 bases and J by 3 bases, and 16 bases separated the two germline ends. Germline CDR1 MNHEY, CDR2 SMNVEV (reference sequence). The length of the CDR3 is 15 residues. The CDR3 DNA is TGTGCCAGCAGTGAGTGGACCACCCCTGACACTGAAGCTTTCTTT. Protein: CASSEWTTPDTEAFF.

This chain links TRBV5-4 with TRBJ1-1, with TRBD1 as a possible D gene (6 bases). Germline lookup yields CDR1 SGHNT and CDR2 YYREEE (reference sequence). V shed 0 bases and J shed 0 bases, with 9 bases lying between them. This CDR3 is 15 amino acids long. The CDR3 nucleotides read TGTGCCAGCAGCTTGGGGGGGGGCCTGAACACTGAAGCTTTCTTT. This sequence encodes CASSLGGGLNTEAFF.

J is TRBJ2-3 and V is TRBV27; maybe TRBD2 (6 bases). Germline loops: CDR1 MNHEY, CDR2 SMNVEV (reference sequence). V lost 2 bases and J lost 2, with 17 bases in between. There are 17 residues in the CDR3. CDR3 coding DNA: TGTGCCAGCAGTTTAATGAGAGTGGAGGGGAACACAGATACGCAGTATTTT. As protein: CASSLMRVEGNTDTQYF.

This clone was detected once. The genes are TRBV5-1 and TRBJ1-2; a possible D gene is TRBD1 (5 bases). The CDR3 runs to 18 residues. Trimming pared 4 bases from V and 2 bases from J, leaving 24 bases between. From germline, CDR1 is SGHRS and CDR2 YFSETQ. CDR3 protein: CASSQTGGGVMENYGYTF. CDR3 in DNA: TGCGCCAGCAGCCAAACCGGGGGAGGGGTTATGGAGAACTATGGCTACACCTTC. Looking up the rest from reference TRBV5-1 and TRBJ1-2 gives the full variable domain: KAGVTQTPRYLIKTRGQQVTLSCSPISGHRSVSWYQQTPGQGLQFLFEYFSETQRNKGNFPGRFSGRQFSNSRSEMNVSTLELGDSALYLCASSQTGGGVMENYGYTFGSGTRLTVV.

The V and J genes are TRBV28 and TRBJ1-6, with D uncertain. Trimming left V 5 bases short and J 8 bases short, with 16 bases between. The CDR3 is made up of 15 amino acids. Per germline, CDR1 MDHEN and CDR2 SYDVKM. In DNA, the CDR3 is TGTGCCAGCAGTGCAGACCGGGAGTCTCATTCACCCCTCCACTTT. Translation: CASSADRESHSPLHF.

V and J are TRBV6-6 and TRBJ1-5, with D tentatively TRBD1 (6 bases). This CDR3 is 14 amino acids long. CDR1 is MNHNY and CDR2 is SVGAGI in the germline V gene (reference sequence). Trimming removed 5 bases from V and 6 bases from J, with 14 bases in between. CDR3 residues: CASSPIGGAQPQHF. The CDR3 nucleotides are TGTGCCAGCAGTCCTATCGGGGGCGCTCAGCCCCAGCATTTT.

The J gene is TRBJ1-1, the V gene TRBV4-3; TRBD1 might be the D (6 bases). Germline V gene data show CDR1 as LGHNA and CDR2 as YSLEER. V was cut by 4 bases and J by 4 bases, with 13 bases left in between. The CDR3 is made up of 14 amino acids. The CDR3 coding sequence is TGCGCCAGCAGCCCTCAGGGGTTGGGCACTGAAGCTTTCTTT. It translates to CASSPQGLGTEAFF.

The chain combines TRBV10-3 with TRBJ1-4; D not certain. V dropped 3 bases and J dropped 7 bases, with 15 bases sitting between them. The CDR3 has 15 residues. Germline V gene data show CDR1 as ENHRY and CDR2 as SYGVKD. CDR3 protein: CAISDPELESEKLFF. The CDR3 nucleotides are TGTGCCATCAGTGATCCAGAACTCGAGAGTGAAAAACTGTTTTTT.